This T cell receptor beta chain is from a study of cytomegalovirus exposure and HLA in healthy donors. Germline V gene data show CDR1 as WNHNN and CDR2 as SYGVQD (reference sequence). J lost 4 bases, V lost 8 bases, and 4 bases had no gene match. There are 13 residues in the CDR3. Vbeta (60) and Jbeta (13) primers were used in the PCR. Profiling relied on immunoSEQ multiplex PCR, and the TCRdb table lists in-frame clones only, not all of them. The table lists about 120,000 clones, approximately 79% of them singletons, with about 16% in the top ten. The sequenced sample consisted of PBMCs. The TCR comes from a middle-aged man in good health and CMV-seropositive. This chain uses TRBV10-1 with TRBJ1-5; 8 positions match TRBD1. CDR3 DNA sequence: TGCGCCAGCTCCCGGGACAGGAATCAGCCCCAGCATTTT. This gives the protein CASSRDRNQPQHF.